This T cell receptor (beta chain) was observed in a study of T cell responses to AZD1222 COVID-19 vaccine. The CDR3 has 12 residues. The V end was cut by 0 bases, the J end by 9 bases, with 7 bases between. Looked up from germline, CDR1 is SGDLS and CDR2 is YYNGEE. As concerns this clone: As yet, its antigen is unknown.

Study-wide results and limits: An increase in Spike-specific TCR breadth and depth was observed after two AZD1222 doses. Dominant at 160-218 and 743-854, vaccine-associated CD4 TCRs also spanned spike. Seropositive at baseline were only a handful of AZD1222 recipients. Epitopes outside B.1.351 and B.1.1.7 mutated regions reportedly drew nearly half of spike TCRs.

Only in-frame clones appear in the TCRdb table, and some are missing; sequencing was by immunoSEQ multiplex PCR. Here the sample spans 150,000 to 200,000 clones, over 85% being singletons. The chain links TRBV9 to TRBJ1-3; D not certain. Sequencing used peripheral blood, obtained on day 0 of AZD1222 vaccination. The TCR sequence derives from an adult in good health. The CDR3 nucleotides read TGTGCCAGCAGCGTAGCGGAGAGCACCATATATTTT. Amino acid sequence: CASSVAESTIYF. The variable domain in full, with the rest retrieved from reference TRBV9 and TRBJ1-3, is DSGVTQTPKHLITATGQRVTLRCSPRSGDLSVYWYQQSLDQGLQFLIQYYNGEERAKGNILERFSAQQFPDLHSELNLSSLELGDSALYFCASSVAESTIYFGEGSWLTVV.